A single sample gave rise to the 20 T cell receptor beta chains below, sequenced in a study of shared clonotypes between healthy human individuals (dated by TCRdb to 2018 to 2020). The library was built by means of the immunoSEQ multiplex PCR assay. This immuneACCESS table, as held by TCRdb, lists in-frame sequences with V and J called but not all clones. Of the missing ones, under half trace to an unresolved V gene in checked studies; the others have no known cause. The sample table contains over a million clones; only one count was recorded for more than 60% of them. The ten largest clones represent approximately 1.5% of the sample. What was sequenced was memory CD4+ T cells sorted from blood. Per the publication, the cell subset or site label means: CD45RA-negative fraction. The receptors were sampled from a man aged 18 to 30 in good health.

The chain links TRBV5-1 to TRBJ2-3; 13 nucleotides agree with TRBD2. Germline V lookup: CDR1 SGHRS, CDR2 YFSETQ. With V trimmed by 3 bases and J by 5 bases, 3 bases remained unmatched. CDR3 length equals 15 residues. CDR3 in amino acids: CASSSTSGGLDTQYF. The CDR3 DNA sequence: TGCGCCAGCAGCTCGACTAGCGGGGGGTTAGATACGCAGTATTTT.

V is TRBV7-9 and J is TRBJ2-5; D perhaps matches TRBD1 (6 bases). Trimming pared 4 bases from V and 5 bases from J, leaving 14 bases between. CDR1 is SEHNR and CDR2 is FQNEAQ in the germline V gene (reference sequence). The CDR3 runs 14 residues. CDR3 nucleotides: TGTGCCAGCAGCTCCTGGACAGTTCGGGAGACCCAGTACTTC. It encodes CASSSWTVRETQYF.

This clone occurred a few times. The rearrangement links TRBV27 to TRBJ2-6; D is unclear. With 8 bases removed from V and 0 bases from J, the gap between germline ends came to 8 bases. The CDR3 loop spans 14 amino acids. Germline CDR1 reads MNHEY; CDR2 reads SMNVEV (reference sequence). CDR3 nucleotides: TGTGCCAGCTCAAGATTCTCTGGGGCCAACGTCCTGACTTTC. This codes for CASSRFSGANVLTF.

The rearrangement uses TRBV28 and TRBJ1-5; D unclear. Germline V CDR1 and CDR2: MDHEN, SYDVKM. The V gene lost 7 bases and the J gene lost 6 bases, with 10 bases spanning the gap. The CDR3 is 12 amino acids. The CDR3 sequence: CASKVSGQPQHF. The CDR3, as DNA: TGTGCCAGCAAGGTCTCGGGTCAGCCCCAGCATTTT. The variable domain in full, completed from reference TRBV28 and TRBJ1-5, reads DVKVTQSSRYLVKRTGEKVFLECVQDMDHENMFWYRQDPGLGLRLIYFSYDVKMKEKGDIPEGYSVSREKKERFSLILESASTNQTSMYLCASKVSGQPQHFGDGTRLSIL.

This clone was found a few times. V and J are TRBV6-5 and TRBJ2-7, with 8 bases aligning to TRBD1. With V trimmed by 5 bases and J by 7 bases, 13 bases remained unmatched. Germline V CDR1 and CDR2: MNHEY, SVGAGI. The CDR3 totals 15 residues. For the CDR3, the DNA is TGTGCCAGCAGTCCAAGACAGGGGCCCTCGCAGGAGCAGTACTTC. Translation gives CASSPRQGPSQEQYF.

On this clone: Other DNA sequences in the same sample also yield this CDR3. The rearrangement uses TRBV5-6 and TRBJ1-3; D gene uncertain. Trimming left V 2 bases short and J 0 bases short, with 6 bases between. This CDR3 is 14 amino acids long. Germline CDR1 and CDR2: SGHDT and YYEEEE. The CDR3 sequence: CASSLSGSGNTIYF. CDR3 coding DNA: TGTGCCAGCAGCTTAAGCGGCTCTGGAAACACCATATATTTT.

CDR3 nucleotide sequence: TGTGCCAGCAGCTTCCGGACAGGTAATAGCAATCAGCCCCAGCATTTT. It specifies CASSFRTGNSNQPQHF. V is TRBV7-2 and J is TRBJ1-5; TRBD1 matches at 7 bases. Unmatched junction bases numbered 5, after V lost 3 bases and J lost 0 bases. CDR3 length: 16 amino acids. In germline, CDR1 is SGHTA, CDR2 FQGNSA.

The chain employs TRBV6-5 and TRBJ2-5; 8 nucleotides align to TRBD1. V was pared by 10 bases and J by 4 bases, with 11 bases of the junction left unmatched. Germline values: CDR1 MNHEY, CDR2 SVGAGI. The CDR3 is made up of 14 amino acids. The CDR3, as DNA: TGTGCCACGAAACCGGGACAGGCCTTAGAGACCCAGTACTTC. The encoded protein is CATKPGQALETQYF.

This clone was seen many times. The chain recombines TRBV4-1 with TRBJ2-3, with 8 bases lining up with TRBD1. CDR3 length: 17 residues. V lost 5 bases to trimming and J lost 4 bases; unmatched junction nucleotides: 14. Germline V gives CDR1 MGHRA, CDR2 YSYEKL. CDR3 protein: CASSASGQGARPDTQYF. The CDR3 region has the DNA TGCGCCAGCAGCGCCTCAGGGCAGGGGGCGAGACCAGATACGCAGTATTTT.

This sequence joins TRBV2 and TRBJ2-1, with a tentative D call TRBD2 (6 bases). Deletions cut 11 bases from V and 6 bases from J, with 17 bases between. Germline V gene sequence: CDR1 SNHLY, CDR2 FYNNEI. This CDR3 region has 13 residues. CDR3 sequence: CAGRRTQGNEQFF. For the CDR3, the DNA is TGTGCCGGGAGGCGGACGCAGGGCAATGAGCAGTTCTTC.

Here the CDR3 reads CASSNPGQSDTAKNIQYF. The CDR3 nucleotides are TGCGCCAGCAGCAATCCGGGACAGAGTGATACGGCCAAAAACATTCAGTACTTC. The chain links TRBV5-1 to TRBJ2-4, with 7 bases lining up with TRBD1. Germline CDR1 is SGHRS and CDR2 is YFSETQ. V lost 4 bases to trimming and J lost 1 base; unmatched junction nucleotides: 14. The CDR3 length is 18 residues.

With respect to this clone: A read error may be the cause here, since a much bigger clone is one base away. The chain links TRBV7-9 to TRBJ1-5; the D is unclear. The germline CDR1 and CDR2 sequences are SEHNR and FQNEAQ (reference sequence). The CDR3 runs 12 residues. The V and J ends lost 3 bases and 5 bases respectively, with 5 bases between them. The CDR3 bases are TGTGCCAGCAGCTTTGGAGATCAGCCCCAGCATTTT. Protein product: CASSFGDQPQHF.

This chain links TRBV4-1 with TRBJ2-5; D may be TRBD1 (6 bases). This CDR3 has 15 residues. Looked up from germline, CDR1 is MGHRA and CDR2 is YSYEKL. Deletions cut 0 bases from V and 3 bases from J, with 11 bases between. The CDR3 protein is CASSQDSGQKETQYF. The CDR3 nucleotides are TGCGCCAGCAGCCAAGATAGTGGACAGAAAGAGACCCAGTACTTC.

V is TRBV9 and J is TRBJ1-4; tentatively, D is TRBD1 (5 bases). The CDR3 sequence is 13 residues long. The V and J ends lost 3 bases and 5 bases respectively, with 8 bases between them. The germline gives CDR1 SGDLS, CDR2 YYNGEE. CDR3 DNA sequence: TGTGCCAGCAGCGCAGAGGGGAATGAAAAACTGTTTTTT. Translated: CASSAEGNEKLFF.

The chain recombines TRBV6-5 with TRBJ2-7; 8 bases are a match to TRBD2. CDR1 and CDR2 (germline): MNHEY, SVGAGI. The CDR3 consists of 14 residues. V gave up 2 bases and J gave up 3 bases; unmatched junction bases: 3. Here the CDR3 reads CASSYVAGLYEQYF. In DNA form, the CDR3 reads TGTGCCAGCAGTTACGTAGCGGGACTCTACGAGCAGTACTTC.

This clone was found a few times. V is TRBV7-3 and J is TRBJ2-3; the D gene is possibly TRBD2 (5 bases). This CDR3 has 14 amino acids. V gave up 2 bases and J gave up 6 bases, with 12 bases separating them. Germline values: CDR1 SGHTA, CDR2 FQGTGA. The CDR3 DNA is TGTGCCAGCAGCTTATCTCACGGGGTGGATACGCAGTATTTT. Protein: CASSLSHGVDTQYF.

The chain uses TRBV5-6 and TRBJ2-7, with D maybe TRBD2 (5 bases). CDR1 and CDR2 from the germline V gene are SGHDT and YYEEEE. Trimming shortened V by 5 bases and J by 4 bases, and 16 bases separated the two germline ends. The length of the CDR3 is 14 residues. The CDR3 nucleotides read TGTGCCAGCAGACCGAGGGCAGAGGGTTACGAGCAGTACTTC. It yields the protein CASRPRAEGYEQYF.

This clone has a single count. The chain uses TRBV30 and TRBJ1-2, with a weak D call TRBD1 (6 bases). Per germline, CDR1 GTSNPN and CDR2 SVGIG (reference sequence). CDR3 size: 14 residues. The V gene lost 0 bases and the J gene lost 4 bases, with 12 bases spanning the gap. DNA for the CDR3: TGTGCCTGGAGTGTAGGGGGGATGGGCTATGGCTACACCTTC. This gives the protein CAWSVGGMGYGYTF.

This clone has just one count. V is TRBV7-3 and J is TRBJ2-2, with D perhaps matching TRBD1 (5 bases). From germline, CDR1 is SGHTA and CDR2 FQGTGA. V lost 5 bases and J lost 4, with 14 bases in between. The CDR3 is 15 amino acids. The CDR3 is CASSPLGRATGELFF. The CDR3 nucleotides are TGTGCCAGCAGCCCACTCGGCAGGGCCACCGGGGAGCTGTTTTTT.

The chain links TRBV7-6 to TRBJ2-1, with D perhaps TRBD2 (6 bases). V was pared by 6 bases and J by 4 bases, with 16 bases between. The CDR3 consists of 15 residues. Germline values: CDR1 SGHVS, CDR2 FNYEAQ. CDR3 coding DNA: TGTGCCAGCAGTCCGGGACTGGGCCTTTACAATGAGCAGTTCTTC. Its protein is CASSPGLGLYNEQFF.